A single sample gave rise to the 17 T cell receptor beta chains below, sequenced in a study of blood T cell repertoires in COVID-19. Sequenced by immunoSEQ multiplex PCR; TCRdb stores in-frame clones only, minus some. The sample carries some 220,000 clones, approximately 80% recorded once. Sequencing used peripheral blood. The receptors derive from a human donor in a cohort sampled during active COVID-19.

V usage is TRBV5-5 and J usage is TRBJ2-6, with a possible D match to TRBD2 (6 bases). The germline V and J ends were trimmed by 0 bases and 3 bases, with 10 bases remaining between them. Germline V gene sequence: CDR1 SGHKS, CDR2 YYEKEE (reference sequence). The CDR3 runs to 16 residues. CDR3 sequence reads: CASSLAGLLGANVLTF. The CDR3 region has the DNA TGTGCCAGCAGCTTGGCGGGACTTCTTGGGGCCAACGTCCTGACTTTC.

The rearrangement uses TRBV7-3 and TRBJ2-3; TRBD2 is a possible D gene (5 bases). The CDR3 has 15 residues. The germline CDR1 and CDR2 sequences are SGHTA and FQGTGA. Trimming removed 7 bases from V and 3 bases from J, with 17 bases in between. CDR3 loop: CASTRGLAPTDTQYF. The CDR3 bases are TGTGCCAGCACCAGAGGGCTAGCCCCAACAGATACGCAGTATTTT.

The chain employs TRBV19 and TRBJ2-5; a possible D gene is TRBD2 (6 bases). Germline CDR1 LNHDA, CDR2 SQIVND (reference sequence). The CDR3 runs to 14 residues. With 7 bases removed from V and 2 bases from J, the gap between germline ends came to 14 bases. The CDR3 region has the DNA TGTGCCAGTAACGGAGGGCTATCACAAGAGACCCAGTACTTC. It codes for CASNGGLSQETQYF.

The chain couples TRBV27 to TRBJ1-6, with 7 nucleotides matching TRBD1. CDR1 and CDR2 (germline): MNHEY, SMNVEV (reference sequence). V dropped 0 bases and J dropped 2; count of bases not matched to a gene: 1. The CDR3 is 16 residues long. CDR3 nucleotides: TGTGCCAGCAGTTTATCGAGGGGGCCCTATAATTCACCCCTCCACTTT. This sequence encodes CASSLSRGPYNSPLHF.

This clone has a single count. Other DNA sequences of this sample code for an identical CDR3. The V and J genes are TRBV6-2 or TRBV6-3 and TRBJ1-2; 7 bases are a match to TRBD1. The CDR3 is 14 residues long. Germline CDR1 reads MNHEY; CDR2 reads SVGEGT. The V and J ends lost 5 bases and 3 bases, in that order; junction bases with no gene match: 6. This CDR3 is CASSLQGGDYGYTF. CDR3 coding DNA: TGTGCCAGCAGTCTCCAGGGGGGAGACTATGGCTACACCTTC.

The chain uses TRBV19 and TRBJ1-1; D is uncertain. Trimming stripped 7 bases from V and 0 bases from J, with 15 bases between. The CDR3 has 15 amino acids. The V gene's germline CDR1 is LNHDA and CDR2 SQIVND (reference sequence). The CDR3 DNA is TGTGCCAGTAAACGACACCCCGACATGAACACTGAAGCTTTCTTT. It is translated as CASKRHPDMNTEAFF.

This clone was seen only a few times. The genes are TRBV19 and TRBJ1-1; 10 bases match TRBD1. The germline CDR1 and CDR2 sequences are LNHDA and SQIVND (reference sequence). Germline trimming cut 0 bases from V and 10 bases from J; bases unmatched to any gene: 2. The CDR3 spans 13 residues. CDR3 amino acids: CASSIERTGGAFF. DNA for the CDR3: TGTGCCAGTAGTATAGAGAGGACAGGGGGAGCTTTCTTT.

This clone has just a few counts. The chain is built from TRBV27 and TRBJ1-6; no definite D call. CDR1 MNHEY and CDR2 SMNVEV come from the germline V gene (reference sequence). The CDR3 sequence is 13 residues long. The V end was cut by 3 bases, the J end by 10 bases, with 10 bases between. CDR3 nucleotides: TGTGCCAGCAGTTTGATAGTAAGCTCACCCCTCCACTTT. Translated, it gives CASSLIVSSPLHF.

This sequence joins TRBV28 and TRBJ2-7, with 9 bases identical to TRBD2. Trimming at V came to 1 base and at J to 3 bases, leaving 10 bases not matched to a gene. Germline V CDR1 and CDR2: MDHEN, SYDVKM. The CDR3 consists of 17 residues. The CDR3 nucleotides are TGTGCCAGCAGTTTATCTAGCGGGATCCTTGGGGTCTACGAGCAGTACTTC. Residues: CASSLSSGILGVYEQYF.

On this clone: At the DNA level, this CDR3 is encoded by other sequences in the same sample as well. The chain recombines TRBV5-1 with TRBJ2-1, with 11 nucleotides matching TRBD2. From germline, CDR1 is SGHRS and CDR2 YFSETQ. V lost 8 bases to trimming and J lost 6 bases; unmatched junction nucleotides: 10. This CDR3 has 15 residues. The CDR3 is CASSFTSGRINEQFF. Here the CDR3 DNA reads TGCGCCAGTAGTTTCACTAGCGGGAGAATCAATGAGCAGTTCTTC. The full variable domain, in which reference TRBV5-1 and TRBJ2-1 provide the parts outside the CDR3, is KAGVTQTPRYLIKTRGQQVTLSCSPISGHRSVSWYQQTPGQGLQFLFEYFSETQRNKGNFPGRFSGRQFSNSRSEMNVSTLELGDSALYLCASSFTSGRINEQFFGPGTRLTVL.

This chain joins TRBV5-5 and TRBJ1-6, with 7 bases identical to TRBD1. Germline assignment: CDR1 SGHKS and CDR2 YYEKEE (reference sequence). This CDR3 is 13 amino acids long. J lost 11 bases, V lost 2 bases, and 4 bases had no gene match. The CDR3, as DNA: TGTGCCAGCAGCTTTACAGGGGATCCACCCCTCCACTTT. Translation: CASSFTGDPPLHF. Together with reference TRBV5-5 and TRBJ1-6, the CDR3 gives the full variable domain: DAGVTQSPTHLIKTRGQQVTLRCSPISGHKSVSWYQQVLGQGPQFIFQYYEKEERGRGNFPDRFSARQFPNYSSELNVNALLLGDSALYLCASSFTGDPPLHFGNGTRLTVT.

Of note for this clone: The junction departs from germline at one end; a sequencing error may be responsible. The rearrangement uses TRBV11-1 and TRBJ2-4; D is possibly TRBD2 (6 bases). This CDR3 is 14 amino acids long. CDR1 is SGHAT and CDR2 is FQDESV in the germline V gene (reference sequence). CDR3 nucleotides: TGTGCCAGCAGCTTAGCGGAGAACCGGGACTCTCCCCACTTC. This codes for CASSLAENRDSPHF. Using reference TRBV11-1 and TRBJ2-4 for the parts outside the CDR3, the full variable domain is EAEVAQSPRYKITEKSQAVAFWCDPISGHATLYWYRQILGQGPELLVQFQDESVVDDSQLPKDRFSAERLKGVDSTLKIQPAELGDSAMYLCASSLAENRDSPHFGAGTRLSVL.

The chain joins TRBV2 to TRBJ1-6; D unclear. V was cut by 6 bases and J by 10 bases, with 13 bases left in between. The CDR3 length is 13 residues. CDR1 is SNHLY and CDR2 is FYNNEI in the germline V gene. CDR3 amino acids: CASSPGWESPLHF. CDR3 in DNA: TGTGCCAGCAGCCCGGGTTGGGAGTCACCCCTCCACTTT.

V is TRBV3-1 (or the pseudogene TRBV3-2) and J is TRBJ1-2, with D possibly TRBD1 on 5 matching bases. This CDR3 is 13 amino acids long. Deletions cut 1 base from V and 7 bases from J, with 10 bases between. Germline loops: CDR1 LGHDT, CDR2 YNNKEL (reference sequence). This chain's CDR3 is CASSQGTTGGYTF. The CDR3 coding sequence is TGTGCCAGCAGCCAAGGGACAACTGGTGGCTACACCTTC.

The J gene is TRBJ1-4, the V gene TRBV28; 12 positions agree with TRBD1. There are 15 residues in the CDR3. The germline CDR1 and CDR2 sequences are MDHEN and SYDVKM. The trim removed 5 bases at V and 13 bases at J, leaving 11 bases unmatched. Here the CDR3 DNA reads TGTGCCAGCAGTGCTACCGGGACAGGGGGCGGCGGACTGTTTTTT. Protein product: CASSATGTGGGGLFF.

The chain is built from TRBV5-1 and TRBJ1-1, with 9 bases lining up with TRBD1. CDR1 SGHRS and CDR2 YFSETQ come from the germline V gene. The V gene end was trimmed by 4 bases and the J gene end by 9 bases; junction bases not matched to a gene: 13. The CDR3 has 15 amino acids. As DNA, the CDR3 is TGCGCCAGCAGCCTCTCATCCGGGACAGGGTCCCAAGCTTTCTTT. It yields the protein CASSLSSGTGSQAFF.

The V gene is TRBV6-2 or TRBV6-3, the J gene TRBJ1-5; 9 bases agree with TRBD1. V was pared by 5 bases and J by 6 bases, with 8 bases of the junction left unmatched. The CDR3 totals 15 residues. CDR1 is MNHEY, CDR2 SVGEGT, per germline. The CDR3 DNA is TGTGCCAGCAGTCGCGACAGGGGGTCTGGTCAGCCCCAGCATTTT. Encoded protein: CASSRDRGSGQPQHF.